The T cell receptor beta chain described here comes from a study of CD8+ T cells in alopecia areata. In regard to this clone: Its antigen is as yet unknown.

Findings and limits, study-wide: Numerous expanded lesional clones remained in scalp and blood during tofacitinib.

This CDR3 contains 15 residues. The V gene's germline CDR1 is SQVTM and CDR2 ANQGSEA. The V gene lost 3 bases and the J gene lost 0 bases, with 12 bases spanning the gap. Extracted RNA was reverse transcribed into cDNA, the sequencing template. Sequenced by immunoSEQ multiplex PCR; TCRdb stores in-frame clones only, minus some. The table records roughly 250,000 clones, around 64% of them present only once. The treatment here: oral pan-JAK inhibitor, 5-10 mg twice daily. The sequences come from CD4+ T cells sorted from blood, collected at approximately week 51, from a patient treated with tofacitinib. The source is a human donor with alopecia areata. The rearrangement links TRBV29-1 to TRBJ2-1; TRBD1 might be the D (5 bases). The DNA for the CDR3 is TGCAGCGTTGACAATCAGGGAAGCTCCTACAATGAGCAGTTCTTC. Translated: CSVDNQGSSYNEQFF.